The 26 T cell receptor beta chains below all came from one sample that was sequenced in a study of beta chain features in type 1 diabetes. The antigens for these receptors are not known. Expressed TCRB transcripts were sequenced after all isolated RNA was converted to cDNA. TCRdb's copy holds only in-frame clones and misses some; the assay was immunoSEQ multiplex PCR. Of 600,000 to 700,000 clones detected, around 12% appear once; the ten largest clones hold roughly 0.12%. Findings and caveats of the study: Shorter TCRB CDR3s, moderately but significantly so, were found in Type 1 diabetes patients in all four CD4+ subsets.

The sample taken for sequencing was naive CD4+ T cells from blood. All receptors come from a man aged 30-40 years with type 1 diabetes.

The chain carries TRBV25-1 and TRBJ1-6; 8 bases align to TRBD1. The germline CDR1 and CDR2 sequences are MGHDK and SYGVNS. The trim removed 4 bases at V and 5 bases at J, leaving 4 bases unmatched. The CDR3 has 15 amino acids. The chain's CDR3 is CASSVGTGHNSPLHF. The DNA for the CDR3 is TGTGCCAGCAGTGTTGGGACAGGCCATAATTCACCCCTCCACTTT.

This clone was picked up a small number of times. The same CDR3 also results from other DNA sequences found in this sample. The V and J genes are TRBV5-1 and TRBJ2-5; D gene ambiguous. V shed 1 base and J shed 5 bases, with 3 bases lying between them. The CDR3 runs to 11 residues. Germline V CDR1 and CDR2: SGHRS, YFSETQ. The CDR3 protein is CASSLSETQYF. As DNA, the CDR3 is TGCGCCAGCAGCTTGTCGGAGACCCAGTACTTC. Variable domain in full (rest from reference TRBV5-1 and TRBJ2-5): KAGVTQTPRYLIKTRGQQVTLSCSPISGHRSVSWYQQTPGQGLQFLFEYFSETQRNKGNFPGRFSGRQFSNSRSEMNVSTLELGDSALYLCASSLSETQYFGPGTRLLVL.

This clone occurred a few times. CDR3 region: CASSPFDSYEQYF. The CDR3 nucleotides read TGTGCCAGCTCACCCTTCGACAGCTACGAGCAGTACTTC. This chain links TRBV18 with TRBJ2-7; D might be TRBD1 (5 bases). Per germline, CDR1 KGHSH and CDR2 LQKENI. The V and J ends lost 3 bases and 3 bases respectively, with 9 bases between them. The CDR3 spans 13 residues. The full variable domain, completed using reference TRBV18 and TRBJ2-7, is NAGVMQNPRHLVRRRGQEARLRCSPMKGHSHVYWYRQLPEEGLKFMVYLQKENIIDESGMPKERFSAEFPKEGPSILRIQQVVRGDSAAYFCASSPFDSYEQYFGPGTRLTVT.

Turning to this clone: Other DNA sequences of this sample code for an identical CDR3. The J gene is TRBJ1-5, the V gene TRBV6-5; D not resolved. The CDR3 totals 12 residues. V was pared by 6 bases and J by 1 base, with 4 bases between. Germline assignment: CDR1 MNHEY and CDR2 SVGAGI. The CDR3 is CASRGSNQPQHF. As DNA, the CDR3 is TGTGCCAGCAGAGGAAGCAATCAGCCCCAGCATTTT.

This clone has a handful of counts. This chain links TRBV7-6 with TRBJ2-5; D uncertain. The length of the CDR3 is 14 residues. V shed 1 base and J shed 1 base, with 7 bases lying between them. In germline, CDR1 is SGHVS, CDR2 FNYEAQ. The CDR3 sequence: CASSLGPSQETQYF. The CDR3, as DNA: TGTGCCAGCAGCTTAGGTCCGTCCCAAGAGACCCAGTACTTC.

This clone showed up just a few times. J is TRBJ1-4 and V is TRBV7-2, with a possible D match to TRBD1 (6 bases). V was pared by 4 bases and J by 8 bases, with 17 bases between. This CDR3 region has 15 residues. CDR1 and CDR2 (germline): SGHTA, FQGNSA. CDR3 nucleotides: TGTGCCAGCAGCTCGACTCAGGGGCTACAGGAAAAACTGTTTTTT. Residues: CASSSTQGLQEKLFF. The whole variable domain, remainder taken from reference TRBV7-2 and TRBJ1-4, is GAGVSQSPSNKVTEKGKDVELRCDPISGHTALYWYRQSLGQGLEFLIYFQGNSAPDKSGLPSDRFSAERTGGSVSTLTIQRTQQEDSAVYLCASSSTQGLQEKLFFGSGTQLSVL.

The rearrangement joins TRBV29-1 to TRBJ2-5; 7 nucleotides match TRBD2. V was clipped by 4 bases and J by 5 bases; unmatched bases: 7. Per germline, CDR1 SQVTM and CDR2 ANQGSEA. The CDR3 is 13 residues long. CDR3 coding DNA: TGCAGCGTTGCGTGGGGAGGGATGGAGACCCAGTACTTC. This encodes CSVAWGGMETQYF.

This clone was observed a few times. V gene TRBV27 combines with J gene TRBJ2-5; 10 bases agree with TRBD1. V lost 6 bases and J lost 4; bases outside the gene matches: 5. Germline V gene sequence: CDR1 MNHEY, CDR2 SMNVEV (reference sequence). The CDR3 sequence is 14 residues long. CDR3 region: CASRGQGRRETQYF. DNA of the CDR3: TGTGCCAGCAGGGGACAGGGGCGCAGAGAGACCCAGTACTTC.

There are a few counts of this clone. V usage is TRBV7-2 and J usage is TRBJ2-4; D remains unclear. This CDR3 has 12 amino acids. Trimming took off 0 bases at V and 6 bases at J, with 3 bases between the two ends. Per the germline V gene, CDR1 is SGHTA and CDR2 is FQGNSA. This CDR3 reads CASSLAANIQYF. CDR3 nucleotide sequence: TGTGCCAGCAGCTTAGCCGCAAACATTCAGTACTTC.

This chain joins TRBV5-4 and TRBJ1-4, with D unclear. Germline assignment: CDR1 SGHNT and CDR2 YYREEE (reference sequence). This CDR3 spans 15 amino acids. Trimming cost V 2 bases and J 4 bases, with 12 bases left between them. The CDR3 loop is CASSFGGSGNEKLFF. The CDR3 DNA reads as TGTGCCAGCAGCTTTGGAGGGAGCGGTAATGAAAAACTGTTTTTT.

This clone was seen more than once but under ten times. The V and J genes are TRBV7-2 and TRBJ1-2; D gene ambiguous. The CDR3 runs to 15 residues. V gave up 10 bases and J gave up 1 base, with 19 bases separating them. The germline gives CDR1 SGHTA, CDR2 FQGNSA. The DNA of the CDR3 is TGTGCCACCGCTCCTGTGGCAGATGTTAACTATGGCTACACCTTC. Its protein is CATAPVADVNYGYTF.

This clone has just a few counts. The genes are TRBV7-2 and TRBJ2-7; tentatively, D is TRBD2 (6 bases). Germline V gene sequence: CDR1 SGHTA, CDR2 FQGNSA. The V end was cut by 1 base, the J end by 2 bases, with 12 bases between. The length of the CDR3 is 15 residues. The CDR3 loop reads CASSLGGVRAYEQYF. In nucleotides, the CDR3 is TGTGCCAGCAGCTTAGGCGGGGTTAGAGCCTACGAGCAGTACTTC.

The chain links TRBV7-2 to TRBJ1-2, with D maybe TRBD1 (5 bases). The V end lost 4 bases, the J end lost 4 bases, and 7 bases lay between the germline ends. Germline CDR1 SGHTA, CDR2 FQGNSA. This CDR3 has 12 residues. The DNA of the CDR3 is TGTGCCAGCAGCTACGACAGCTATGGCTACACCTTC. Translating it yields CASSYDSYGYTF.

The chain employs TRBV2 and TRBJ2-1, with D possibly TRBD2 on 5 matching bases. The CDR3 spans 12 residues. The V end lost 4 bases, the J end lost 9 bases, and 10 bases lay between the germline ends. Germline CDR1 is SNHLY and CDR2 is FYNNEI. The CDR3 is CASSGTSVEQFF. CDR3 DNA sequence: TGTGCCAGCAGTGGGACTTCCGTTGAGCAGTTCTTC.

In this sample, this clone turned up a few times. The J gene is TRBJ2-1, the V gene TRBV9; 8 bases are a match to TRBD2. This CDR3 comprises 15 residues. The germline V gene has CDR1 SGDLS and CDR2 YYNGEE. The junction had 4 bases not matched to a gene; V was cut back by 4 bases and J by 1 base. CDR3 in amino acids: CASSLSGNSYNEQFF. DNA of the CDR3: TGTGCCAGCAGCCTTAGCGGGAATTCCTACAATGAGCAGTTCTTC.

This clone was detected a few times. The chain joins TRBV11-1 to TRBJ2-7; 7 bases are shared with TRBD1. This CDR3 spans 14 amino acids. The germline CDR1 and CDR2 sequences are SGHAT and FQDESV (reference sequence). J was trimmed by 1 base and V by 3 bases; bases with no gene match: 3. The CDR3 nucleotides read TGTGCCAGCAGCTTTCGGACAGGATCCTACGAGCAGTACTTC. Translation gives CASSFRTGSYEQYF.

Only a few counts were recorded for this clone. This chain joins TRBV7-2 and TRBJ2-3; D gene uncertain. The CDR3 is 13 residues long. Germline V gene sequence: CDR1 SGHTA, CDR2 FQGNSA. V shed 2 bases and J shed 6 bases, with 9 bases lying between them. The CDR3 loop is CASSLMARDTQYF. CDR3 DNA: TGTGCCAGCAGCTTAATGGCTAGGGATACGCAGTATTTT. The complete variable domain, with remaining parts taken from reference TRBV7-2 and TRBJ2-3, reads GAGVSQSPSNKVTEKGKDVELRCDPISGHTALYWYRQSLGQGLEFLIYFQGNSAPDKSGLPSDRFSAERTGGSVSTLTIQRTQQEDSAVYLCASSLMARDTQYFGPGTRLTVL.

The V gene is TRBV11-2, the J gene TRBJ2-7; no reliable D call. Trimming left V 4 bases short and J 7 bases short, with 20 bases between. The V gene's germline CDR1 is SGHAT and CDR2 FQNNGV. The CDR3 spans 15 residues. Here the CDR3 DNA reads TGTGCCAGCAGCTCTCTCCAGCGAACCCTACGGGAGCAGTACTTC. Protein: CASSSLQRTLREQYF.

This clone was recorded a few times. V and J are TRBV7-8 and TRBJ2-6, with D uncertain. This CDR3 has 15 residues. Germline V gene lookup returns CDR1 SGHVS and CDR2 FQNEAQ. V lost 5 bases and J 0 bases, leaving 8 bases between the germline ends. In DNA form, the CDR3 reads TGTGCCAGCAGCCAAAGACGCTCTGGGGCCAACGTCCTGACTTTC. Translating gives CASSQRRSGANVLTF.

The genes are TRBV19 and TRBJ1-2; D is ambiguous. The germline V gene has CDR1 LNHDA and CDR2 SQIVND (reference sequence). This CDR3 is 12 amino acids long. V was trimmed by 4 bases and J by 10 bases, leaving 13 bases between them. The CDR3 DNA follows: TGTGCCAGTAGTAAGGCCTTTCTTTACTACACCTTC. It yields the protein CASSKAFLYYTF.

Notes on this clone: Within the sample, other DNA sequences also encode this same CDR3. The V and J genes are TRBV5-1 and TRBJ2-1; D gene ambiguous. Germline-derived CDR1 and CDR2 are SGHRS and YFSETQ. V lost 2 bases and J lost 8, with 5 bases in between. The CDR3 has 11 residues. The CDR3 loop reads CASSFEDEQFF. In DNA form, the CDR3 reads TGCGCCAGCAGCTTCGAGGATGAGCAGTTCTTC. The variable domain in full, completed from reference TRBV5-1 and TRBJ2-1, reads KAGVTQTPRYLIKTRGQQVTLSCSPISGHRSVSWYQQTPGQGLQFLFEYFSETQRNKGNFPGRFSGRQFSNSRSEMNVSTLELGDSALYLCASSFEDEQFFGPGTRLTVL.

This clone occurred a few times. The chain uses TRBV9 and TRBJ2-2; no clear D. The V end lost 0 bases, the J end lost 1 base, and 10 bases lay between the germline ends. The CDR3 extends over 16 amino acids. Germline loops: CDR1 SGDLS, CDR2 YYNGEE. CDR3 nucleotide sequence: TGTGCCAGCAGCGTAGCGGGCCCGGGGAACACCGGGGAGCTGTTTTTT. This sequence encodes CASSVAGPGNTGELFF.

V usage is TRBV28 and J usage is TRBJ1-1; D remains unclear. V was pared by 6 bases and J by 0 bases, with 14 bases between. The germline V gene has CDR1 MDHEN and CDR2 SYDVKM. The CDR3 consists of 15 residues. CDR3 region: CASRPAGEVNTEAFF. DNA of the CDR3: TGTGCCAGCAGACCCGCTGGAGAAGTGAACACTGAAGCTTTCTTT.

This rearrangement joins TRBV4-2 to TRBJ2-1; D gene ambiguous. From germline, CDR1 is LGHNA and CDR2 YNFKEQ. This CDR3 is 12 amino acids long. The V gene lost 3 bases and the J gene lost 8 bases, with 8 bases spanning the gap. The CDR3 coding sequence is TGTGCCAGCAGCCATGTAAGGGATGAGCAGTTCTTC. Translation gives CASSHVRDEQFF.

In this sample, this clone turned up a few times. The chain uses TRBV29-1 and TRBJ1-4; 8 positions match TRBD1. This CDR3 contains 14 residues. The germline CDR1 and CDR2 sequences are SQVTM and ANQGSEA. V lost 5 bases to trimming and J lost 8 bases; unmatched junction nucleotides: 10. The CDR3 sequence is CSVRGDRRSEKLFF. The DNA for the CDR3 is TGCAGCGTTCGGGGGGACAGGCGGTCAGAAAAACTGTTTTTT.

In this sample, this clone turned up a few times. The chain has TRBV25-1 and TRBJ2-3, with a tentative D call TRBD2 (7 bases). V was clipped by 8 bases and J by 8 bases, with 17 bases between them. The CDR3 extends over 13 amino acids. Germline CDR1 reads MGHDK; CDR2 reads SYGVNS. This CDR3 is CASLRGGQGTQYF. CDR3 nucleotides: TGTGCCAGCTTAAGGGGGGGGCAGGGTACGCAGTATTTT.